One sample yielded the 2 T cell receptor beta chains listed below, sequenced in a study of blood T cell repertoires in COVID-19. This table comes from immunoSEQ multiplex PCR, and its TCRdb copy is limited to in-frame clones, with some not included. This table has 50,000 to 60,000 clones, approximately 82% appearing once. Sample: peripheral blood. These receptors were taken from a human donor in a cohort sampled during active or convalescent COVID-19.

This clone appeared many times. The chain combines TRBV6-2 or TRBV6-3 with TRBJ2-7; TRBD2 matches at 7 bases. CDR3 length: 15 amino acids. The trim removed 0 bases at V and 3 bases at J, leaving 5 bases unmatched. In germline, CDR1 is MNHEY, CDR2 SVGEGT. CDR3 sequence: CASSYSSGGVYEQYF. The CDR3 DNA reads as TGTGCCAGCAGTTACTCCTCGGGGGGTGTCTACGAGCAGTACTTC.

A few counts support this clone. V gene TRBV5-4 combines with J gene TRBJ2-2, with D possibly TRBD2 on 6 matching bases. From germline, CDR1 is SGHNT and CDR2 YYREEE (reference sequence). Trimming removed 4 bases from V and 4 bases from J, with 17 bases in between. The CDR3 contains 16 residues. In DNA, the CDR3 is TGTGCCAGCAGCGGGAGTCTCTTCGGGGGCACCGGGGAGCTGTTTTTT. It translates to CASSGSLFGGTGELFF.